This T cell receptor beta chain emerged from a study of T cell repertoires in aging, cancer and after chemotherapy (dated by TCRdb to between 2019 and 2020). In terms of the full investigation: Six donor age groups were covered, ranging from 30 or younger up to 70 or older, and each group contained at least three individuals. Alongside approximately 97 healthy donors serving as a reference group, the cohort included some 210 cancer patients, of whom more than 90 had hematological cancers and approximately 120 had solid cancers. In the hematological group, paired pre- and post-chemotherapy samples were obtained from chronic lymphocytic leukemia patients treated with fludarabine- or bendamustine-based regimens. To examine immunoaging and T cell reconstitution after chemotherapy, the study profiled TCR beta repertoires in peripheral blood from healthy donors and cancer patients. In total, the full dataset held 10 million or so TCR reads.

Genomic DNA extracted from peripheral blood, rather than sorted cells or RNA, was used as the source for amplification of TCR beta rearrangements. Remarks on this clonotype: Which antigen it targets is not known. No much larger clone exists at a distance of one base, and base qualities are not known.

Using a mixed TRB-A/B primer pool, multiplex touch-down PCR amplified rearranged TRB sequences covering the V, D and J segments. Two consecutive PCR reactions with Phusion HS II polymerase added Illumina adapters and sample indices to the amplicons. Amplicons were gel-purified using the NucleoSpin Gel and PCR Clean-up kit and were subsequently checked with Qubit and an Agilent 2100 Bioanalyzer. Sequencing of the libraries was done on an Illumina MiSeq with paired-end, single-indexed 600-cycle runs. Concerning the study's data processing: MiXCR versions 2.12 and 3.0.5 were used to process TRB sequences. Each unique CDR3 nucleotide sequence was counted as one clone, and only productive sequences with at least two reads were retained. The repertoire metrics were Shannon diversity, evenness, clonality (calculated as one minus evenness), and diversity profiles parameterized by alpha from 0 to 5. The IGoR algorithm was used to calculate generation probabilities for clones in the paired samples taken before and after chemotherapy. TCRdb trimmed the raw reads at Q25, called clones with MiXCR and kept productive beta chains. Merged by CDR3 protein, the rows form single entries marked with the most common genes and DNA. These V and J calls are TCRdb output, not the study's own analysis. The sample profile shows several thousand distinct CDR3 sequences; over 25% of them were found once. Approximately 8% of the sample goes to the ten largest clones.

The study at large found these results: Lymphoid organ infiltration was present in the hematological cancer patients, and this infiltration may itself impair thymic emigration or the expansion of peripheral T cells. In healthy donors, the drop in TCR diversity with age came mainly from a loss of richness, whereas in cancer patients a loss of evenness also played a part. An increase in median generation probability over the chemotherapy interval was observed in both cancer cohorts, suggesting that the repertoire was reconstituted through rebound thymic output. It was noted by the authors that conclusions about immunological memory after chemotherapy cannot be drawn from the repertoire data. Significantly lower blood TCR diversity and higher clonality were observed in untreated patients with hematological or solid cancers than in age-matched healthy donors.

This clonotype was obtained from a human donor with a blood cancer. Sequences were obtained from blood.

In nucleotide form, the sequence is TGTGCCAGCAGCTCCCCAACGAAAGAGACCCAGTACTTC. This gives the protein CASSSPTKETQYF. The rearrangement joined TRBV7-6 to TRBJ2-5, with the identity of the D gene unclear. Including the terminal cysteine and phenylalanine, the CDR3 comprises 13 residues. Just CDR3 DNA is preserved here, 39 bases in frame from base 1. CDR1 is given as SGHVS and CDR2 as FNYEAQ, both from the germline V gene. V was cut back by 4 bases and J by 3 bases, leaving a gap of 9 bases between them.